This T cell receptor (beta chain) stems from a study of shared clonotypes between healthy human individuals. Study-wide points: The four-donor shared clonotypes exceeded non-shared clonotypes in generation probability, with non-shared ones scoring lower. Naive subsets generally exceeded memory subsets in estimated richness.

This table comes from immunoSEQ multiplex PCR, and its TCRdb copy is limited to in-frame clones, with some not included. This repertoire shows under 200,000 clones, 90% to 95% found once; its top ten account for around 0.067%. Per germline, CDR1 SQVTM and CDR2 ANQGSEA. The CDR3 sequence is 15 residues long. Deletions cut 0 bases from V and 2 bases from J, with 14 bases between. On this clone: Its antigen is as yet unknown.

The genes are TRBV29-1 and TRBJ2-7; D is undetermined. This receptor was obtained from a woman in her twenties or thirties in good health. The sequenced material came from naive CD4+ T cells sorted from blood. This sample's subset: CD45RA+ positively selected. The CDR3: CSVEDPELGTYEQYF. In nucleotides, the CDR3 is TGCAGCGTTGAAGATCCGGAGTTGGGGACCTACGAGCAGTACTTC.